This T cell receptor beta chain was profiled in a study of tumor and adjacent non-tumor tissue in lung cancer. Study details: The cohort had around twelve adenocarcinoma, a couple of squamous cell and 1 small cell patients.

The germline V gene encodes CDR1 DFQATT and CDR2 SNEGSKA (reference sequence). The CDR3 covers 14 residues. The trim removed 7 bases at V and 4 bases at J, leaving 9 bases unmatched. TCRbeta libraries were built with three rounds of nested PCR, modified from ARM-PCR. Each CDR3 protein gets one entry after TCRdb re-called the multiplex PCR reads with MiXCR. The sample consists of some 100,000 distinct CDR3 sequences, 50% to 70% of them appearing once. RNA was extracted from bulk tissue without any cell sorting. This non-tumor lung sample came from over 3 cm beyond the tumor edge. Chemotherapy-naive patients with new lung cancer underwent thoracic surgery in China, August–late 2014. As for this clonotype: A much larger clonotype is one base distant, so this may be a read error.

This TCR was sampled from a man in his 60s with non-small cell lung cancer. Sequences were obtained from distant non-tumor lung tissue. The genes are TRBV20-1 and TRBJ2-1; TRBD2 agrees at 8 bases. CDR3 bases: TGCAGTGTTAGTGAGGTAGCGGGGTACAATGAGCAGTTCTTC. Its translation is CSVSEVAGYNEQFF.